These 28 T cell receptor beta chains originate from one sample sequenced in a study of blood T cell repertoires in COVID-19. The data were produced by immunoSEQ multiplex PCR, yet TCRdb's version contains in-frame clones alone and is incomplete. Of about 34,000 clones in the sample, about 92% are singletons; the top ten hold roughly a fifth. Material for sequencing was peripheral blood. These receptors all stem from an elderly man with acute or convalescent COVID-19.

The chain combines TRBV5-1 with TRBJ1-5; D call uncertain. V was trimmed by 0 bases and J by 0 bases, leaving 7 bases between them. Germline CDR1 reads SGHRS; CDR2 reads YFSETQ. The CDR3 sequence is 15 residues long. CDR3 sequence (DNA): TGCGCCAGCAGCTTGGGGCCGCCTAGCAATCAGCCCCAGCATTTT. Translating it yields CASSLGPPSNQPQHF.

The J gene is TRBJ1-1, the V gene TRBV3-1 (or the pseudogene TRBV3-2); D is possibly TRBD1 (6 bases). V gave up 5 bases and J gave up 0 bases, with 13 bases separating them. Germline V gene data show CDR1 as LGHDT and CDR2 as YNNKEL (reference sequence). The CDR3 extends over 15 amino acids. CDR3 sequence: CASSARQVMNTEAFF. Written as DNA, the CDR3 is TGTGCCAGCAGCGCCCGACAGGTTATGAACACTGAAGCTTTCTTT.

The gene calls are TRBV5-1 and TRBJ1-2, with D perhaps TRBD1 (6 bases). The V end lost 2 bases, the J end lost 4 bases, and 12 bases lay between the germline ends. Germline values: CDR1 SGHRS, CDR2 YFSETQ. The CDR3 sequence is 14 residues long. In nucleotides, the CDR3 is TGCGCCAGCAGCTTACAACAGGGTGCCTATGGCTACACCTTC. This encodes CASSLQQGAYGYTF.

The chain joins TRBV7-9 to TRBJ2-7; D is ambiguous. CDR1 is SEHNR, CDR2 FQNEAQ, per germline (reference sequence). V was trimmed by 5 bases and J by 4 bases, leaving 9 bases between them. There are 12 residues in the CDR3. The CDR3 region is CASSPTDYEQYF. The CDR3 DNA sequence: TGTGCCAGCAGCCCAACAGATTACGAGCAGTACTTC.

This clone was recorded once. This chain links TRBV18 with TRBJ1-5; 10 positions agree with TRBD1. Per germline, CDR1 KGHSH and CDR2 LQKENI. The CDR3 extends over 15 amino acids. J gave up 6 bases and V 3 bases, and 5 bases lay outside the gene matches. CDR3 sequence: CASSPGQGESQPQHF. CDR3 sequence (DNA): TGTGCCAGCTCACCTGGACAGGGGGAGAGTCAGCCCCAGCATTTT.

CDR3 sequence reads: CASTRGGSYNEQFF. In nucleotides, the CDR3 is TGTGCCAGCACCCGGGGGGGATCCTACAATGAGCAGTTCTTC. The chain couples TRBV6-5 to TRBJ2-1; 8 bases agree with TRBD2. The CDR3 is 14 residues long. J was trimmed by 1 base and V by 7 bases; bases with no gene match: 3. Germline V lookup: CDR1 MNHEY, CDR2 SVGAGI.

The CDR3 coding sequence is TGTGCCAGCAGCCCCGAACTAGCGGGGGTCAATGAGCAGTTCTTC. As protein: CASSPELAGVNEQFF. J is TRBJ2-1 and V is TRBV9, with TRBD2 identical over 11 bases. CDR1 is SGDLS and CDR2 is YYNGEE in the germline V gene. CDR3 length: 15 amino acids. Trimming cost V 4 bases and J 6 bases; bases outside gene matches: 6. Drawing the rest from reference TRBV9 and TRBJ2-1, the complete variable domain is DSGVTQTPKHLITATGQRVTLRCSPRSGDLSVYWYQQSLDQGLQFLIQYYNGEERAKGNILERFSAQQFPDLHSELNLSSLELGDSALYFCASSPELAGVNEQFFGPGTRLTVL.

This clone was counted once. The chain's CDR3 is CASRVAGLADTGELFF. CDR3 coding DNA: TGCGCCAGCAGGGTCGCAGGACTAGCGGACACCGGGGAGCTGTTTTTT. This chain links TRBV10-2 with TRBJ2-2; 10 nucleotides line up with TRBD2. Trimming removed 6 bases from V and 3 bases from J; junction bases left unmatched: 7. CDR1 and CDR2 from the germline V gene are WSHSY and SAAADI. CDR3 length: 16 amino acids.

J is TRBJ1-2 and V is TRBV12-3 or TRBV12-4; the D is unclear. The CDR3 has 13 residues. V lost 8 bases to trimming and J lost 5 bases, with 15 bases between them. CDR3 protein: CASGNQLKYGYTF. As DNA, the CDR3 is TGTGCCAGCGGCAACCAGTTGAAGTATGGCTACACCTTC.

The CDR3 spells CASSRPGIISGGNTGELFF. The CDR3 DNA is TGTGCCAGCAGCCGTCCGGGAATTATTAGCGGGGGAAACACCGGGGAGCTGTTTTTT. V and J are TRBV5-6 and TRBJ2-2, with 9 bases identical to TRBD2. J was trimmed by 2 bases and V by 4 bases; bases with no gene match: 15. Germline V gives CDR1 SGHDT, CDR2 YYEEEE. The CDR3 sequence is 19 residues long.

V and J are TRBV19 and TRBJ2-1; TRBD2 agrees at 7 bases. Germline V gene sequence: CDR1 LNHDA, CDR2 SQIVND (reference sequence). The CDR3 spans 14 residues. The J segment lost 10 bases and the V segment lost 6 bases, leaving 12 bases of the junction unmatched. CDR3 protein: CASRLVPGGKEQFF. In DNA, the CDR3 is TGTGCCAGTAGATTAGTTCCCGGGGGGAAGGAGCAGTTCTTC.

This clone came up a few times. V usage is TRBV5-1 and J usage is TRBJ2-5, with TRBD2 matching over 12 bases. The CDR3 is 15 residues long. With V trimmed by 4 bases and J by 4 bases, 5 bases remained unmatched. Germline V gene lookup returns CDR1 SGHRS and CDR2 YFSETQ. CDR3 residues: CASSPLAGGRETQYF. As DNA, the CDR3 is TGCGCCAGCAGCCCCCTAGCGGGGGGGCGAGAGACCCAGTACTTC.

The genes are TRBV12-3 or TRBV12-4 and TRBJ2-7; no firm D call. V lost 4 bases and J 2 bases, leaving 9 bases between the germline ends. The length of the CDR3 is 13 residues. In DNA, the CDR3 is TGTGCCAGCAGTTCGACGGGTGCCTACGAGCAGTACTTC. Translation: CASSSTGAYEQYF.

This sequence joins TRBV7-2 and TRBJ2-2, with 12 bases fitting TRBD2. CDR1 and CDR2 from the germline V gene are SGHTA and FQGNSA. This CDR3 region has 16 residues. The V segment lost 7 bases and the J segment 2 bases; nucleotides outside the gene matches: 5. Here the CDR3 DNA reads TGTGCCAGCAAACTAGCGGGGGGCTCAAACACCGGGGAGCTGTTTTTT. Its protein product is CASKLAGGSNTGELFF.

The chain couples TRBV6-2 or TRBV6-3 to TRBJ1-2; D gene ambiguous. This CDR3 has 13 amino acids. Germline CDR1 reads MNHEY; CDR2 reads SVGEGT. V lost 5 bases and J lost 1, with 8 bases in between. CDR3 sequence (DNA): TGTGCCAGCAGTACGACGGGTAACTATGGCTACACCTTC. It specifies CASSTTGNYGYTF.

The chain recombines TRBV7-9 with TRBJ1-2, with TRBD1 identical over 9 bases. V lost 0 bases and J lost 6; bases outside the gene matches: 5. Per the germline V gene, CDR1 is SEHNR and CDR2 is FQNEAQ (reference sequence). This CDR3 comprises 15 residues. The CDR3 DNA reads as TGTGCCAGCAGCTTAGCGGGACAGGGCTTTAATGGCTACACCTTC. Encoded protein: CASSLAGQGFNGYTF.

The chain combines TRBV29-1 with TRBJ2-7; the D gene is possibly TRBD1 (6 bases). V lost 6 bases and J lost 5, with 17 bases in between. The germline gives CDR1 SQVTM, CDR2 ANQGSEA. The CDR3 consists of 13 residues. The CDR3 reads CSVTHGGGHEQYF. In DNA form, the CDR3 reads TGCAGCGTCACCCACGGTGGGGGCCACGAGCAGTACTTC.

The rearrangement links TRBV28 to TRBJ1-3; possible D gene TRBD1, 5 bases. Germline CDR1 and CDR2: MDHEN and SYDVKM. CDR3 length: 14 amino acids. V dropped 5 bases and J dropped 2 bases, with 10 bases sitting between them. CDR3 loop: CASSGDRPGNTIYF. As DNA, the CDR3 is TGTGCCAGCAGTGGCGACAGACCTGGAAACACCATATATTTT.

The chain is built from TRBV15 and TRBJ1-5; 9 bases line up with TRBD1. In germline, CDR1 is LNHNV, CDR2 YYDKDF (reference sequence). The length of the CDR3 is 12 residues. Trimming removed 8 bases from V and 4 bases from J; junction bases left unmatched: 0. The DNA of the CDR3 is TGTGCCACCGGACAGGGGAATCAGCCCCAGCATTTT. Amino acid sequence: CATGQGNQPQHF. Full variable domain (outside the CDR3, taken from reference TRBV15 and TRBJ1-5): DAMVIQNPRYQVTQFGKPVTLSCSQTLNHNVMYWYQQKSSQAPKLLFHYYDKDFNNEADTPDNFQSRRPNTSFCFLDIRSPGLGDTAMYLCATGQGNQPQHFGDGTRLSIL.

This chain connects TRBV6-1 to TRBJ1-4; the match to TRBD1 covers 7 bases. The CDR3 consists of 14 residues. The trim removed 3 bases at V and 4 bases at J, leaving 2 bases unmatched. Germline V gene data show CDR1 as MNHNS and CDR2 as SASEGT. CDR3 nucleotide sequence: TGTGCCAGCAGTGAGGGACAGCGTAATGAAAAACTGTTTTTT. It is translated as CASSEGQRNEKLFF.

The chain uses TRBV5-6 and TRBJ1-2, with a tentative D call TRBD1 (6 bases). The V gene lost 2 bases and the J gene lost 4 bases, with 9 bases spanning the gap. CDR3 length: 13 residues. The germline gives CDR1 SGHDT, CDR2 YYEEEE. The CDR3 loop reads CASSLGQIYGYTF. Written as DNA, the CDR3 is TGTGCCAGCAGCTTAGGACAGATCTATGGCTACACCTTC.

Turning to this clone: A junction boundary mismatches the germline segment, possibly from a read error. The chain is built from TRBV29-1 and TRBJ1-1; the D gene is possibly TRBD1 (6 bases). Per germline, CDR1 SQVTM and CDR2 ANQGSEA. The length of the CDR3 is 13 residues. CDR3 loop: CSVQDRSNTEAFF. The CDR3 DNA sequence: TGCAGCGTTCAAGACAGGTCGAACACTGAAGCTTTCTTT.

V and J are TRBV5-6 and TRBJ1-1; 9 bases match TRBD1. This CDR3 is built from 13 residues. The germline gives CDR1 SGHDT, CDR2 YYEEEE. The V gene end was trimmed by 5 bases and the J gene end by 6 bases; junction bases not matched to a gene: 5. As DNA, the CDR3 is TGTGCCAGCAGGCGACAGGGGGGCTCTGAAGCTTTCTTT. It specifies CASRRQGGSEAFF. Drawing the rest from reference TRBV5-6 and TRBJ1-1, the complete variable domain is DAGVTQSPTHLIKTRGQQVTLRCSPKSGHDTVSWYQQALGQGPQFIFQYYEEEERQRGNFPDRFSGHQFPNYSSELNVNALLLGDSALYLCASRRQGGSEAFFGQGTRLTVV.

The genes are TRBV25-1 and TRBJ1-1, with TRBD1 matching 7 bases. J lost 1 base, V lost 9 bases, and 5 bases had no gene match. The germline V gene encodes CDR1 MGHDK and CDR2 SYGVNS. The CDR3 spans 13 residues. The CDR3 spells CASRQGGNTEAFF. CDR3 bases: TGTGCCAGTCGACAGGGCGGGAACACTGAAGCTTTCTTT.

The chain joins TRBV5-1 to TRBJ2-2; D may be TRBD2 (6 bases). The V and J ends lost 6 bases and 2 bases respectively, with 20 bases between them. CDR3 size: 17 residues. Per the germline V gene, CDR1 is SGHRS and CDR2 is YFSETQ. The CDR3 DNA is TGCGCCAGCAAGCAGGGAGGTCCTACCCAAAACACCGGGGAGCTGTTTTTT. This encodes CASKQGGPTQNTGELFF.

This chain connects TRBV18 to TRBJ1-2; TRBD1 agrees at 8 bases. After removal of 3 bases from V and 0 bases from J, the junction contained 6 bases not matched to a gene. CDR1 is KGHSH, CDR2 LQKENI, per germline. The CDR3 length is 16 residues. The CDR3 nucleotides read TGTGCCAGCTCACCCTCGACAGGGGAGACTAACTATGGCTACACCTTC. Translated, it gives CASSPSTGETNYGYTF.

The V call is TRBV10-3, the J call TRBJ2-5, with 8 bases lining up with TRBD1. The germline CDR1 and CDR2 sequences are ENHRY and SYGVKD. The CDR3 contains 13 residues. V lost 3 bases and J lost 4; bases outside the gene matches: 1. CDR3 residues: CAISEQGGETQYF. The CDR3 coding sequence is TGTGCCATCAGTGAACAGGGGGGAGAGACCCAGTACTTC.

This rearrangement joins TRBV28 to TRBJ1-2; 9 bases fit TRBD1. The CDR3 loop spans 15 amino acids. The germline gives CDR1 MDHEN, CDR2 SYDVKM. V shed 5 bases, J shed 5 bases, and the junction held 9 bases outside the gene matches. The DNA of the CDR3 is TGTGCCAGCAGTCCTACCGGGACAGGGATTTATGGCTACACCTTC. This sequence encodes CASSPTGTGIYGYTF.